The rows below give T cell receptor beta chains drawn from one sample of a study of control samples from healthy donors and cancer patients. Assay: immunoSEQ multiplex PCR; the TCRdb copy retains only in-frame clones and omits some. Among about 160,000 clones listed, approximately 90% were seen once. The sequenced material came from blood. These receptors came from a woman aged 25 to 39 in good health. Each CDR3 is given with its conserved first and last residue. The D gene is left open where the match is weak.

d_gene	len	v_gene	j_gene	CDR3nt	CDR3aa
TRBD2	15	TRBV29-1	TRBJ2-1	TGCAGCGTTGAACCCCACGGGAGGCCTGGGGAGGAGCAGTTCTTC	CSVEPHGRPGEEQFF
TRBD1	15	TRBV18	TRBJ1-6	TGTGCCAGCTCACCAAGGGACAGGGATAATTCACCCCTCCACTTT	CASSPRDRDNSPLHF
NA	15	TRBV7-3	TRBJ2-5	TGTGCCAGCAGCTTCGGCGCTAGCACCTTGGAGACCCAGTACTTC	CASSFGASTLETQYF
NA	14	TRBV27	TRBJ1-4	TGTGCCAGCAGTTTAAAGGGGATCAATGAAAAACTGTTTTTT	CASSLKGINEKLFF
TRBD1	14	TRBV10-3	TRBJ1-5	TGTGCCACCGGGGTCGACAGGGGGCCTCAGCCCCAGCATTTT	CATGVDRGPQPQHF
TRBD2	14	TRBV5-1	TRBJ2-1	TGCGCCAGCCATCCGGGGGGCTCCTACAATGAGCAGTTCTTC	CASHPGGSYNEQFF
TRBD2	15	TRBV5-1	TRBJ2-2	TGCGCCAGCAGCTTGACTAGCGGGGTCACCGGGGAGCTGTTTTTT	CASSLTSGVTGELFF
NA	13	TRBV16	TRBJ1-1	TGTGCCAGCAGCCAATCGATTGGCAGGGAGGCTTTCTTT	CASSQSIGREAFF
TRBD2	17	TRBV19	TRBJ2-1	TGTGCCAGTATGGGGGCGGGACTAGCGGGAGGGCCGTATGAGCAGTTCTTC	CASMGAGLAGGPYEQFF
TRBD2	18	TRBV7-9	TRBJ2-1	TGTGCCAGCAGCTCCCCACCGCGGCTAGCGGGAGTACGGAATGAGCAGTTCTTC	CASSSPPRLAGVRNEQFF
NA	14	TRBV19	TRBJ2-1	TGTGCCAGTAGTCCAGGAAGGTTGAACAATGAGCAGTTCTTC	CASSPGRLNNEQFF